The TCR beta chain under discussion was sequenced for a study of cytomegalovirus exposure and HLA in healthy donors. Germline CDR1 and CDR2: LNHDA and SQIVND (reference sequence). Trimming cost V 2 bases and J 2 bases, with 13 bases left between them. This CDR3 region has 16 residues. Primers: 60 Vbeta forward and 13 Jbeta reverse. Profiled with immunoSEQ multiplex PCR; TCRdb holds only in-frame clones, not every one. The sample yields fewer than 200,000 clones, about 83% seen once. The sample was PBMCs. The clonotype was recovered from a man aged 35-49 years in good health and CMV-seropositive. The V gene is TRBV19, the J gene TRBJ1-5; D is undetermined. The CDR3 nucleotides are TGTGCCAGTAGTATAAGTGGTCGGGTGGGCAATCAGCCCCAGCATTTT. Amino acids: CASSISGRVGNQPQHF.